The 9 T cell receptor beta chains below come from one sample, sequenced in a study of breast tumors, draining lymph nodes, adjacent tissues. Breast cancer patients provided tissue from their axillary draining lymph nodes. TCRdb reprocessed the multiplex PCR reads with MiXCR, giving one entry per CDR3 protein. Among 200,000 or so distinct CDR3 sequences, 30% to 40% were seen once, and the ten largest hold approximately 4.5%. The material sequenced was axillary lymph node tissue. The receptors were gathered from a female donor with breast cancer. Some clones in this sample may be carry-over from other donors' samples.

Many counts were recorded for this clonotype. The CDR3 bases are TGCAGCGTTGCGGGTGGGCTAGCGGGGGAGTACAATGAGCAGTTCTTC. As protein: CSVAGGLAGEYNEQFF. The chain employs TRBV29-1 and TRBJ2-1; the match to TRBD2 covers 10 bases. This CDR3 contains 16 residues. Germline values: CDR1 SQVTM, CDR2 ANQGSEA. V lost 4 bases to trimming and J lost 4 bases; unmatched junction nucleotides: 10.

By proportion, this clonotype is medium-sized. The V call is TRBV20-1, the J call TRBJ2-5, with 13 bases aligning to TRBD2. V lost 5 bases, J lost 9 bases, and 9 bases stayed unmatched. From germline, CDR1 is DFQATT and CDR2 SNEGSKA (reference sequence). This CDR3 is built from 14 residues. The chain's CDR3 is CSALTSGGTRAQYF. The CDR3 region has the DNA TGCAGTGCTTTGACTAGCGGGGGGACCAGGGCCCAGTACTTC.

This clonotype was observed many times. J is TRBJ2-2 and V is TRBV9; D unclear. Germline lookup yields CDR1 SGDLS and CDR2 YYNGEE. CDR3 length equals 12 residues. With 4 bases removed from V and 2 bases from J, the gap between germline ends came to 3 bases. The CDR3 loop is CASSTNTGELFF. CDR3 sequence (DNA): TGTGCCAGCAGCACCAACACCGGGGAGCTGTTTTTT.

In its sample, this clonotype was seen many times. The chain recombines TRBV19 with TRBJ2-1; 7 bases fit TRBD2. V lost 4 bases to trimming and J lost 5 bases; unmatched junction nucleotides: 20. The germline CDR1 and CDR2 sequences are LNHDA and SQIVND (reference sequence). This CDR3 spans 19 amino acids. CDR3 DNA sequence: TGTGCCAGTAGTACCTATGACACACTGGGCGGGAGAAGGCACAATGAGCAGTTCTTC. Translating gives CASSTYDTLGGRRHNEQFF.

Concerning this clonotype itself: A read error may be the cause here, since a much bigger clone is one base away. The V and J genes are TRBV5-4 and TRBJ2-3; D is unclear. Germline CDR1 and CDR2: SGHNT and YYREEE (reference sequence). The CDR3 length is 15 residues. V was cut by 4 bases and J by 0 bases, with 12 bases left in between. CDR3 amino acids: CASSLETGSTDTQYF. CDR3 nucleotides: TGTGCCAGCAGCCTCGAGACGGGTAGCACAGATACGCAGTATTTT.

This clonotype was seen a single time. The rearrangement links TRBV19 to TRBJ2-7; D may be TRBD2 (6 bases). CDR3 length equals 14 residues. V was cut by 6 bases and J by 2 bases, with 14 bases left in between. Germline V gene data show CDR1 as LNHDA and CDR2 as SQIVND (reference sequence). CDR3 sequence: CASSAPRGTYEQYF. As DNA, the CDR3 is TGTGCCAGTAGCGCACCCCGGGGGACCTACGAGCAGTACTTC. The full variable domain, in which reference TRBV19 and TRBJ2-7 provide the parts outside the CDR3, is DGGITQSPKYLFRKEGQNVTLSCEQNLNHDAMYWYRQDPGQGLRLIYYSQIVNDFQKGDIAEGYSVSREKKESFPLTVTSAQKNPTAFYLCASSAPRGTYEQYFGPGTRLTVT.

Only one count was recorded for this clonotype. The chain uses TRBV29-1 and TRBJ1-4; D possibly corresponds to TRBD1 (5 bases). V gave up 3 bases and J gave up 4 bases, with 18 bases separating them. This CDR3 is 16 amino acids long. Germline CDR1 and CDR2: SQVTM and ANQGSEA. The CDR3 is CSVEEYLAGGNEKLFF. CDR3 coding DNA: TGCAGCGTTGAGGAGTATCTAGCGGGGGGTAATGAAAAACTGTTTTTT.

This clonotype was counted only a few times. The rearrangement joins TRBV18 to TRBJ1-2; TRBD1 agrees at 11 bases. The CDR3 is 14 amino acids. CDR1 KGHSH and CDR2 LQKENI come from the germline V gene. Trimming at V came to 5 bases and at J to 7 bases, leaving 6 bases not matched to a gene. The CDR3 DNA is TGTGCCAGCTCAACCGGGACAGGGGGTCCTGGCTACACCTTC. This codes for CASSTGTGGPGYTF.

The V call is TRBV29-1, the J call TRBJ1-2; TRBD1 might be the D (6 bases). The V end was cut by 6 bases, the J end by 8 bases, with 13 bases between. The CDR3 covers 11 residues. Germline CDR1 is SQVTM and CDR2 is ANQGSEA. The CDR3 nucleotides read TGCAGCGTGGCCTGGGGGGCAGGCTACACCTTC. This codes for CSVAWGAGYTF.